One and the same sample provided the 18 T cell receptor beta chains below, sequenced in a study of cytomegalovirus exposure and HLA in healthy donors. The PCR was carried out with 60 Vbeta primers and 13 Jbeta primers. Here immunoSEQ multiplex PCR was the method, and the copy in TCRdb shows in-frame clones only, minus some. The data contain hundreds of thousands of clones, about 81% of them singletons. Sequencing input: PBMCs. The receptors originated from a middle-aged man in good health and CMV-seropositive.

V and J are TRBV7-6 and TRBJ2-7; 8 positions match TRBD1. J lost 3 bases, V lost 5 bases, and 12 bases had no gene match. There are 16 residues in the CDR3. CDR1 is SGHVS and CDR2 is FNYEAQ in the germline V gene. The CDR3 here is CASSHLHRGLYYEQYF. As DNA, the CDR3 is TGTGCCAGCAGCCACCTACACAGGGGGTTATACTACGAGCAGTACTTC.

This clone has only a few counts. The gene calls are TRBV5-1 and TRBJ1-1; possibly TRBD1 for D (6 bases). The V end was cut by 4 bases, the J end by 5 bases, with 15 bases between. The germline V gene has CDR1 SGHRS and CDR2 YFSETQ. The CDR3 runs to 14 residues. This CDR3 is CASSHTTGMTEAFF. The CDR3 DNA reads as TGCGCCAGCAGCCACACAACAGGGATGACTGAAGCTTTCTTT.

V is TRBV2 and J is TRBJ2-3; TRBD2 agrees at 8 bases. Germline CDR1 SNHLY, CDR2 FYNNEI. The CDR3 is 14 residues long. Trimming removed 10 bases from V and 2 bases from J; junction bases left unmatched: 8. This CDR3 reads CANKRELTTDTQYF. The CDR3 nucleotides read TGTGCCAACAAGCGGGAGCTCACCACAGATACGCAGTATTTT.

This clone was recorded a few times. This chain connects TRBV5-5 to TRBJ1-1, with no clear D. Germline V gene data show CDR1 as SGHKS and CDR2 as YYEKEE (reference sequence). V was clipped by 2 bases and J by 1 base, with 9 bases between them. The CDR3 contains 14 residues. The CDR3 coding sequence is TGTGCCAGCAGCTTCCAGGTCTCGAACACTGAAGCTTTCTTT. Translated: CASSFQVSNTEAFF.

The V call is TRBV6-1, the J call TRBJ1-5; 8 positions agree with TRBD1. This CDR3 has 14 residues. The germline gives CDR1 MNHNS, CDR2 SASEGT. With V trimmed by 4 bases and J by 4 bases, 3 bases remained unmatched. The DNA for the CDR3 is TGTGCCAGCAGTGGGACAGGGCGGAATCAGCCCCAGCATTTT. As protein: CASSGTGRNQPQHF.

The CDR3 spells CASSLATPDTQYF. CDR3 DNA: TGCGCCAGCAGCTTGGCTACCCCCGATACGCAGTATTTT. The V and J genes are TRBV5-1 and TRBJ2-3; D ambiguous. Deletions cut 0 bases from V and 6 bases from J, with 8 bases between. Germline CDR1 SGHRS, CDR2 YFSETQ. This CDR3 has 13 residues.

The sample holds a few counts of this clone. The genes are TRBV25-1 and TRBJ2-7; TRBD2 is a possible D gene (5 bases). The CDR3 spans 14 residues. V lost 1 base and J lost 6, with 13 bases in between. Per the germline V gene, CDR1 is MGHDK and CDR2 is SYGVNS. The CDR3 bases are TGTGCCAGCAGTGAATTTGTGGGAGTATGCGAGCAGTACGTC. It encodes CASSEFVGVCEQYV.

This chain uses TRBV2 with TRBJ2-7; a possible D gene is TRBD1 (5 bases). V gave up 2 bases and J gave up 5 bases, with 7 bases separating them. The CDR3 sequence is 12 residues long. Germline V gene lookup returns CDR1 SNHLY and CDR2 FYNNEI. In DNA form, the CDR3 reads TGTGCCAGCAGTGAAAGGGGCGACGAGCAGTACGTC. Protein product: CASSERGDEQYV.

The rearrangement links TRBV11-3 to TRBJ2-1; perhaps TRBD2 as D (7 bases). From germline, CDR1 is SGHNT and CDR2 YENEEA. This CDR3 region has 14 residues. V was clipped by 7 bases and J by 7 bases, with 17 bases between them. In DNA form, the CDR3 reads TGTGCCAGCAACCTTAGGGGGAGGGGGAATGAGCAGTTCTTC. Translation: CASNLRGRGNEQFF.

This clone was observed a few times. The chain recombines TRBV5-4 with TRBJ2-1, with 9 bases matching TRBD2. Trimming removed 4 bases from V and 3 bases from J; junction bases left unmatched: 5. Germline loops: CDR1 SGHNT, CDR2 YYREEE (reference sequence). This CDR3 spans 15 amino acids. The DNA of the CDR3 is TGTGCCAGCAGCAAAACTAGCGGGTACTACAATGAGCAGTTCTTC. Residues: CASSKTSGYYNEQFF. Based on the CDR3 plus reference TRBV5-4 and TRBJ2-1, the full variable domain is ETGVTQSPTHLIKTRGQQVTLRCSSQSGHNTVSWYQQALGQGPQFIFQYYREEENGRGNFPPRFSGLQFPNYSSELNVNALELDDSALYLCASSKTSGYYNEQFFGPGTRLTVL.

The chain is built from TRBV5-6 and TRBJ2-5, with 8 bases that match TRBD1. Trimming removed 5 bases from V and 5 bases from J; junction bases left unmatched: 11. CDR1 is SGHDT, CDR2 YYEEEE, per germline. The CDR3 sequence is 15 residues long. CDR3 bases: TGTGCCAGCAGGCAGACAGGGGCATTAGGGGAGACCCAGTACTTC. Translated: CASRQTGALGETQYF.

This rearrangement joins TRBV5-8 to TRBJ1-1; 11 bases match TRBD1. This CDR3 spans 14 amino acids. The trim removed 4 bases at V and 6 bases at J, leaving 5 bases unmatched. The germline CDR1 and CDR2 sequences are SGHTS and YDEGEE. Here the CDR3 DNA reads TGTGCCAGCAGCGAGGGGACAGGGGGACCTGAAGCTTTCTTT. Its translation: CASSEGTGGPEAFF.

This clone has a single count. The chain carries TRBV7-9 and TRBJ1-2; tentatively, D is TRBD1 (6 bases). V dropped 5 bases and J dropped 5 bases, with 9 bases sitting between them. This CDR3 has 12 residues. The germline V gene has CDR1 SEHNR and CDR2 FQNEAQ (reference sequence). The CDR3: CASSPDSYGYTF. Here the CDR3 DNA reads TGTGCCAGCAGCCCGGACAGTTATGGCTACACCTTC. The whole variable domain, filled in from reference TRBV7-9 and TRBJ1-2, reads DTGVSQNPRHKITKRGQNVTFRCDPISEHNRLYWYRQTLGQGPEFLTYFQNEAQLEKSRLLSDRFSAERPKGSFSTLEIQRTEQGDSAMYLCASSPDSYGYTFGSGTRLTVV.

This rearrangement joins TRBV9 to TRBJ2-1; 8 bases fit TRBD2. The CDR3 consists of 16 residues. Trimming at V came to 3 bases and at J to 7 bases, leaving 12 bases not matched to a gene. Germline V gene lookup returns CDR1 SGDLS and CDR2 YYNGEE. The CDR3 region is CASSAEARLAKNEQFF. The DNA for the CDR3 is TGTGCCAGCAGCGCGGAAGCGAGACTAGCGAAAAATGAGCAGTTCTTC. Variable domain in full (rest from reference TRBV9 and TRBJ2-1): DSGVTQTPKHLITATGQRVTLRCSPRSGDLSVYWYQQSLDQGLQFLIQYYNGEERAKGNILERFSAQQFPDLHSELNLSSLELGDSALYFCASSAEARLAKNEQFFGPGTRLTVL.

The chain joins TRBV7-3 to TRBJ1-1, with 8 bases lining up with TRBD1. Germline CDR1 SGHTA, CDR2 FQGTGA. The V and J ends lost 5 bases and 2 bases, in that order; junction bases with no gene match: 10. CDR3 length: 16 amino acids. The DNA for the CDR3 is TGTGCCAGCAGCCCCAGGACAGGGAAGGGAAACACTGAAGCTTTCTTT. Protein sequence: CASSPRTGKGNTEAFF.

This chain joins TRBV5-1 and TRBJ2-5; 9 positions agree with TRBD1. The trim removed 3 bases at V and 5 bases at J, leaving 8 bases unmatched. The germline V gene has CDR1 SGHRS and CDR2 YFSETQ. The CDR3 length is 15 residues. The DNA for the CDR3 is TGCGCCAGCAGCTACCGGGACAGGGCCTCCGAGACCCAGTACTTC. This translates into CASSYRDRASETQYF. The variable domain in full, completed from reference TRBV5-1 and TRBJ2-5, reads KAGVTQTPRYLIKTRGQQVTLSCSPISGHRSVSWYQQTPGQGLQFLFEYFSETQRNKGNFPGRFSGRQFSNSRSEMNVSTLELGDSALYLCASSYRDRASETQYFGPGTRLLVL.

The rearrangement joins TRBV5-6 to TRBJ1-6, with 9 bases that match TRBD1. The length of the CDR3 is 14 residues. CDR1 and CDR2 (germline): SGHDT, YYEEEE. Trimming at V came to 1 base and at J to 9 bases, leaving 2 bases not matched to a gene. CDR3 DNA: TGTGCCAGCAGCTTGACAGGGGGCAGTTCACCCCTCCACTTT. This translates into CASSLTGGSSPLHF.

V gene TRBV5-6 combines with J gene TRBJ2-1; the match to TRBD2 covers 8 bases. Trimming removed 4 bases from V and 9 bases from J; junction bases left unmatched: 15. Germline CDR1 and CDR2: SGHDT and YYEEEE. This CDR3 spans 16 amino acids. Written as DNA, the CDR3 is TGTGCCAGCAGCCCGCTCGCCGCGGGAGGCATAGGTGAGCAGTTCTTC. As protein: CASSPLAAGGIGEQFF.